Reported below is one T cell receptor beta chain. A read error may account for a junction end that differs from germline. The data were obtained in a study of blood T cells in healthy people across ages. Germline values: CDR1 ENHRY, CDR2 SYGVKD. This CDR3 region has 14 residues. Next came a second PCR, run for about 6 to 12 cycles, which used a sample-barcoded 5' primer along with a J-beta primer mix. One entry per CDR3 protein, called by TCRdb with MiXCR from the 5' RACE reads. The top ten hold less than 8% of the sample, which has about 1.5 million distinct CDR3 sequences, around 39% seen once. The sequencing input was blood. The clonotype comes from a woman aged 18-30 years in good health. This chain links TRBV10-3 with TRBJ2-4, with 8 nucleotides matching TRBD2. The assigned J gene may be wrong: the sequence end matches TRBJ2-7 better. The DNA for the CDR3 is TGTGCCGTCAGAGGCTCGGGAGGGCCAGACGAGCAGTACTTC. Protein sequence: CAVRGSGGPDEQYF.